The T cell receptor (beta chain) under discussion was sequenced for a study of regulatory T cells in long-lasting Graves disease. To note about this clonotype: The target antigen is unknown. This clone may be a read error of a much larger clone one base away.

In building TCR beta libraries, iRepertoire HTBI primers were used together with Arm-PCR of CDR3 regions. TCRdb processed the multiplex PCR reads anew with MiXCR; each CDR3 protein has one entry. The sample holds about 240,000 distinct CDR3 sequences, 20% to 25% seen once. Germline assignment: CDR1 MNHEY and CDR2 SVGEGT. The CDR3 runs to 18 residues. Notes on the study in general: Favored gene segments in persistent disease were TRBV28, TRBJ1-2 and TRBJ2-5. New patients shared fewer public clonotypes (approximately 1,000) than persistent patients did (about 2,700). Owing to a sample size that was small, accuracy may have been reduced.

Time point given: newly diagnosed GD, antithyroid drugs for less than 3 months. RNA extracted from PBMCs served as the sequencing template. From each patient, around 10 milliliters of peripheral blood was drawn and collected into an EDTA anticoagulant tube. Here the sequenced sample was peripheral blood mononuclear cells (PBMCs), taken at new diagnosis, from a patient treated with antithyroid drugs. This receptor was obtained from a female donor with Graves disease. The chain links TRBV6-2 or TRBV6-3 to TRBJ2-2; D possibly corresponds to TRBD2 (6 bases). CDR3 DNA: TGTGTCAGCAGTTACTCGGTGGTAGCGGATACGAACACCGGGGAGCTGTTTTTT. Translating it yields CVSSYSVVADTNTGELFF.